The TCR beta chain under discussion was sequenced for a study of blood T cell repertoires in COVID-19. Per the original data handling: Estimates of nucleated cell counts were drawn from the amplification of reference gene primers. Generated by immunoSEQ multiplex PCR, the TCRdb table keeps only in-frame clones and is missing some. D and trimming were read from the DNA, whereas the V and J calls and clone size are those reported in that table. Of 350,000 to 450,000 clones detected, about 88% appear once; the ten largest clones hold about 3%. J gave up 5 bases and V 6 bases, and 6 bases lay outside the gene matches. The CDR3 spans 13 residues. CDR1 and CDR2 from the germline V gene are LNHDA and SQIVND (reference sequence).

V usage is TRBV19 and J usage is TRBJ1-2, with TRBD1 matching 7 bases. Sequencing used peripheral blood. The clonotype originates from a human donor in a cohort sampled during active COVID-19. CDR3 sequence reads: CASRTTGTYGYTF. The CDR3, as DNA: TGTGCCAGTAGAACGACAGGGACTTATGGCTACACCTTC. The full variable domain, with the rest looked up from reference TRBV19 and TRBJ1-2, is DGGITQSPKYLFRKEGQNVTLSCEQNLNHDAMYWYRQDPGQGLRLIYYSQIVNDFQKGDIAEGYSVSREKKESFPLTVTSAQKNPTAFYLCASRTTGTYGYTFGSGTRLTVV.